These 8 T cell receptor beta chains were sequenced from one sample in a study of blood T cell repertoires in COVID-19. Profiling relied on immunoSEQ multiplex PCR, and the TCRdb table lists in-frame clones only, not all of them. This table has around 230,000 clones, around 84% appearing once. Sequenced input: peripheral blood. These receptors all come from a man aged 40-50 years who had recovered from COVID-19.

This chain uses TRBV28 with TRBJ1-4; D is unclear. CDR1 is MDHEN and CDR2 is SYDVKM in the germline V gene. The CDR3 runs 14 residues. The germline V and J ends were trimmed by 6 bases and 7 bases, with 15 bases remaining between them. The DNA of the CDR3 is TGTGCCAGCAGCCTGCTGGGCGTGAGTGAAAAACTGTTTTTT. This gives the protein CASSLLGVSEKLFF.

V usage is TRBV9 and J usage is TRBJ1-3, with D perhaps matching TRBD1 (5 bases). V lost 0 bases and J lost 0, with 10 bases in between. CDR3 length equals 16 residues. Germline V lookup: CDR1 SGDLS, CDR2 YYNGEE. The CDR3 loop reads CASSVGQLNSGNTIYF. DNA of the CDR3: TGTGCCAGCAGCGTAGGACAGCTTAACTCTGGAAACACCATATATTTT.

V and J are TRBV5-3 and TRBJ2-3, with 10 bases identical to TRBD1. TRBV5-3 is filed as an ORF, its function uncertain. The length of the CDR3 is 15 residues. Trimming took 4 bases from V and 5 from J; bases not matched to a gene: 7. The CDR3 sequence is CARSRRDRGQDTQYF. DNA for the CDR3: TGTGCCAGAAGCCGCCGGGACAGGGGCCAAGATACGCAGTATTTT.

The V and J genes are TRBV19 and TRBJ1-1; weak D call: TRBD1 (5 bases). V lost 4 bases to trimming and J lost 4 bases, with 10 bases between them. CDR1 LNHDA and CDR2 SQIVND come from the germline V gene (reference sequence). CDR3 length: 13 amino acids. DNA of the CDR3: TGTGCCAGTAGTACAGGGAGGACCACTGAAGCTTTCTTT. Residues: CASSTGRTTEAFF.

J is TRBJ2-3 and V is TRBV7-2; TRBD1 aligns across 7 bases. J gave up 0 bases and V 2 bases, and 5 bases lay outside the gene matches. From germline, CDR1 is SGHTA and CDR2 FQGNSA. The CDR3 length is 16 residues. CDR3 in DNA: TGTGCCAGCAGCTTATTTTGGGACAGCAGCACAGATACGCAGTATTTT. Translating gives CASSLFWDSSTDTQYF.

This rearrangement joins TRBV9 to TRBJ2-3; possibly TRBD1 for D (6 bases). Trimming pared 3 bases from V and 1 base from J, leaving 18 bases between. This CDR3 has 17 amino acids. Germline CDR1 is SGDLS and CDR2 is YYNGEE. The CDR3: CASSGGPTGHRTDTQYF. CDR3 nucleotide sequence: TGTGCCAGCAGCGGGGGGCCGACAGGTCACCGCACAGATACGCAGTATTTT.

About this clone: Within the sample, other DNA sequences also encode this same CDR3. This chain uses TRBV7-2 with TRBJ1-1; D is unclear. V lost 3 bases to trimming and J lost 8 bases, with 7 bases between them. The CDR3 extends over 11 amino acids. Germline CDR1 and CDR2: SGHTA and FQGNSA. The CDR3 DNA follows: TGTGCCAGCAGCTTTTATAGCGAAGCTTTCTTT. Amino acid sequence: CASSFYSEAFF.

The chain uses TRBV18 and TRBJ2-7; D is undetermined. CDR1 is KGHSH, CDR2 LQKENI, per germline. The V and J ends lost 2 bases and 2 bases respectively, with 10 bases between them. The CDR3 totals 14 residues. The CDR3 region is CASSPILLTYEQYF. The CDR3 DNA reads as TGTGCCAGCTCACCAATTTTACTGACCTACGAGCAGTACTTC. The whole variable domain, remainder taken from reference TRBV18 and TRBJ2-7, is NAGVMQNPRHLVRRRGQEARLRCSPMKGHSHVYWYRQLPEEGLKFMVYLQKENIIDESGMPKERFSAEFPKEGPSILRIQQVVRGDSAAYFCASSPILLTYEQYFGPGTRLTVT.